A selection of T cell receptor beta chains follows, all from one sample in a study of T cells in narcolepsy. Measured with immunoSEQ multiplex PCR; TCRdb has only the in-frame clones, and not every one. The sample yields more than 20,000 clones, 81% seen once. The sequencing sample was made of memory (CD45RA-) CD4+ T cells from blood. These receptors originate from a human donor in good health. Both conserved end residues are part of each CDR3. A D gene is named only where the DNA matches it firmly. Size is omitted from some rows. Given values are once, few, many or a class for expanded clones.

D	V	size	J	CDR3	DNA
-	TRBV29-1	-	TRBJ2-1	CSVAENEQFF	TGCAGCGTAGCGGAAAATGAGCAGTTCTTC
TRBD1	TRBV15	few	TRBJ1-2	CATSRGTANYGYTF	TGTGCCACCAGCAGGGGGACAGCGAACTATGGCTACACCTTC
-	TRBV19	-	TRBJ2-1	CASNAASAYNEQFF	TGTGCCAGTAATGCGGCTAGCGCCTACAATGAGCAGTTCTTC
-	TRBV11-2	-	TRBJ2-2	CASSLYGGAGELFF	TGTGCCAGCAGCTTATATGGGGGCGCCGGGGAGCTGTTTTTT
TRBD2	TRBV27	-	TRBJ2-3	CASRPGLAGASTDTQYF	TGTGCCAGCAGACCCGGACTAGCGGGGGCTAGCACAGATACGCAGTATTTT
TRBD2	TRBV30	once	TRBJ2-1	CAWSRTGRASHNEQFF	TGTGCCTGGAGTCGGACGGGGAGGGCCTCCCACAATGAGCAGTTCTTC
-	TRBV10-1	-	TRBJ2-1	CASSEWVANEQFF	TGCGCCAGCAGTGAGTGGGTTGCCAATGAGCAGTTCTTC
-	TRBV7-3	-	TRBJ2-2	CASRPGVNTGELFF	TGTGCCAGTCGGCCGGGTGTGAACACCGGGGAGCTGTTTTTT
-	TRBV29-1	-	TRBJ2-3	CSVDQGRTDTQYF	TGCAGCGTTGATCAGGGCCGCACAGATACGCAGTATTTT
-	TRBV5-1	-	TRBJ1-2	CASSGQGGEYGYTF	TGCGCCAGCAGCGGTCAGGGAGGAGAGTATGGCTACACCTTC
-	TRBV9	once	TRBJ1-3	CASSVGALGSGNTIYF	TGTGCCAGCAGCGTAGGAGCCTTGGGCTCTGGAAACACCATATATTTT
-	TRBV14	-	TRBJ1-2	CASSQVPGKNTF	TGTGCCAGCAGCCAAGTCCCGGGGAAAAACACCTTC
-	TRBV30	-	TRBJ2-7	CAWSDDRNPSYEQYF	TGTGCCTGGAGTGATGACAGGAATCCTTCCTACGAGCAGTACTTC
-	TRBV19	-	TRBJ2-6	CASTVRSSGANVLTF	TGTGCCAGTACAGTTAGAAGCTCTGGGGCCAACGTCCTGACTTTC
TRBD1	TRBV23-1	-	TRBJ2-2	CATRQGPHTGELFF	TGCGCCACCCGACAGGGACCCCACACCGGGGAGCTGTTTTTT
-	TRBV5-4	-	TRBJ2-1	CASSLGLNEQFF	TGTGCCAGCAGCCTGGGTCTTAATGAGCAGTTCTTC
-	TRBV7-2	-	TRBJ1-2	CASSLVVGSDYGYTF	TGTGCCAGCAGCTTAGTGGTGGGCTCGGACTATGGCTACACCTTC
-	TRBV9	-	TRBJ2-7	CASSPSVGPGYEQYF	TGTGCCAGCAGCCCCAGCGTCGGTCCGGGTTACGAGCAGTACTTC
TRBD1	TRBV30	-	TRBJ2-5	CAWSVLTLGTALWAQYF	TGTGCCTGGAGTGTATTAACCCTCGGGACAGCCTTGTGGGCCCAGTACTTC
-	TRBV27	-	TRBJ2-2	CASSLLDTMGGTGELFF	TGTGCCAGCAGTTTACTCGACACCATGGGTGGTACCGGGGAGCTGTTTTTT
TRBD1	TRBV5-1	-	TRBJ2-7	CASSEQGTYEQYF	TGCGCCAGCAGTGAACAGGGGACCTACGAGCAGTACTTC
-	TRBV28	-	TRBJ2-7	CASSWAKNEQYF	TGTGCCAGCAGTTGGGCAAAGAACGAGCAGTACTTC
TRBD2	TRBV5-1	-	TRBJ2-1	CASSLVGGRSYNEQFF	TGCGCCAGCAGCTTGGTGGGCGGGAGGTCCTACAATGAGCAGTTCTTC
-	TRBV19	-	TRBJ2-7	CASSIAARGAGLGNEQYF	TGTGCCAGTAGTATAGCGGCCCGGGGGGCCGGCCTAGGCAACGAGCAGTACTTC
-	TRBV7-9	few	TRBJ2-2	CASSLARQKGLFF	TGTGCCAGCAGCTTAGCCCGACAAAAGGGGCTGTTTTTT
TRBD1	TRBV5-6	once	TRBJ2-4	CASSLGQGSDIQYF	TGTGCCAGCAGCTTGGGACAGGGGTCAGACATTCAGTACTTC
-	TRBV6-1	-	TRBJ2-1	CASTSRLEQFF	TGTGCCAGCACCTCCCGACTTGAGCAGTTCTTC
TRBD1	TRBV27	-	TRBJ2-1	CASSDPGGQGPNNEQFF	TGTGCCAGCAGTGATCCCGGGGGACAGGGTCCCAACAATGAGCAGTTCTTC
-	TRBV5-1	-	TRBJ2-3	CASSLGGGLTVTDTQYF	TGCGCCAGCAGCTTGGGTGGAGGGTTAACGGTGACAGATACGCAGTATTTT
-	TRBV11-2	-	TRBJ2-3	CASSPTGPEDTQYF	TGTGCCAGCAGCCCAACGGGACCCGAGGATACGCAGTATTTT
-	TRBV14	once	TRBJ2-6	CASSHNRDFYSGANVLTF	TGTGCCAGCAGCCACAACCGGGATTTCTACTCTGGGGCCAACGTCCTGACTTTC
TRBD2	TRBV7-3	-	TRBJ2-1	CASSSGGRAYNEQFF	TGTGCCAGCAGCTCAGGCGGGAGGGCCTACAATGAGCAGTTCTTC
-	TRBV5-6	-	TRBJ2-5	CASSLKETQYF	TGTGCCAGCAGTCTTAAAGAGACCCAGTACTTC
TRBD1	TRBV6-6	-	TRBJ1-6	CASSLGTGGNSPLHF	TGTGCCAGCAGTCTGGGGACAGGGGGAAATTCACCCCTCCACTTT
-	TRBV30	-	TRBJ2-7	CAWSRDISYEQYF	TGTGCCTGGAGCAGGGACATCTCCTACGAGCAGTACTTC
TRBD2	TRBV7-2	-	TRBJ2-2	CASSFTSGINTGELFF	TGTGCCAGCAGCTTTACTAGCGGCATCAACACCGGGGAGCTGTTTTTT
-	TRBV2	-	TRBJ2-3	CASRTDTSTDTQYF	TGTGCCAGCAGGACAGATACTTCCACAGATACGCAGTATTTT
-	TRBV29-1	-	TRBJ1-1	CSVDKTGSGSEAFF	TGCAGCGTTGACAAAACAGGGTCCGGTAGTGAAGCTTTCTTT
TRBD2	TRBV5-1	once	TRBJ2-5	CASSRSGRAQETQYF	TGCGCCAGCAGCCGGAGCGGGAGGGCCCAAGAGACCCAGTACTTC
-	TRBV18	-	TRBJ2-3	CASSRDSTDTQYF	TGTGCCAGCTCTCGGGACAGCACAGATACGCAGTATTTT
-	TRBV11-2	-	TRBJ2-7	CASSYSGGNYEQYF	TGTGCCAGCAGCTATTCAGGGGGGAACTACGAGCAGTACTTC
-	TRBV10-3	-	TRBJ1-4	CAISEASRSEKLFF	TGTGCCATCAGTGAGGCGTCCAGATCCGAAAAACTGTTTTTT
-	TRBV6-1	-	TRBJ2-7	CASSRTGHVYEQYF	TGTGCCAGCAGTCGGACGGGACACGTCTACGAGCAGTACTTC
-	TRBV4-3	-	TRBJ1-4	CASSPSWSTNEKLFF	TGCGCCAGCAGCCCCTCCTGGTCAACTAATGAAAAACTGTTTTTT
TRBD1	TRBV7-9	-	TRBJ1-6	CASSLAGQGGSPLHF	TGTGCCAGCAGCTTAGCGGGACAGGGCGGTTCACCCCTCCACTTT
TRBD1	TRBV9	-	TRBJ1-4	CASSVAGGQGGEKLFF	TGTGCCAGCAGCGTAGCCGGAGGGCAGGGGGGTGAAAAACTGTTTTTT